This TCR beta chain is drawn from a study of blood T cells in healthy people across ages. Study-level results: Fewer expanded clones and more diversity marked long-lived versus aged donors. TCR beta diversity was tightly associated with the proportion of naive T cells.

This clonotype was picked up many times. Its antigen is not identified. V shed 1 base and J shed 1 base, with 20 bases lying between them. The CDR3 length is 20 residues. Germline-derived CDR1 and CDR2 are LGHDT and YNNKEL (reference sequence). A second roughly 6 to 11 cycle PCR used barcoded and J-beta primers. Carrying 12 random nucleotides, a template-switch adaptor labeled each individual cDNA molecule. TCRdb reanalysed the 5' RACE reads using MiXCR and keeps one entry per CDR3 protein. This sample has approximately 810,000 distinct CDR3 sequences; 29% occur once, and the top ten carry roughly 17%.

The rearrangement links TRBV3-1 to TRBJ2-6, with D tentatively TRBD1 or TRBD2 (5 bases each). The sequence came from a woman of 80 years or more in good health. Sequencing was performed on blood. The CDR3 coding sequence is TGTGCCAGCAGCCAAGTTATCGGGGCGACTAAGGTTTCTGGGGCCAACGTCCTGACTTTC. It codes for CASSQVIGATKVSGANVLTF.